This T cell receptor beta chain originates from a study of T cell changes during pregnancy in multiple sclerosis. Data came from immunoSEQ multiplex PCR; TCRdb stores just in-frame clones and leaves some out. Of tens of thousands of clones in the sample, 92% were seen once. CDR3 size: 14 residues. Germline-derived CDR1 and CDR2 are MNHNS and SASEGT. Trimming shortened V by 4 bases and J by 7 bases, and 13 bases separated the two germline ends. The chain links TRBV6-1 to TRBJ2-2; D is uncertain. This receptor was obtained from a female donor with multiple sclerosis, enrolled in a pregnancy study. Sequences were derived from peripheral blood, sampled before pregnancy. The CDR3 region has the DNA TGTGCCAGCAGTGCACTCATGGTTGGCGGGGAGCTGTTTTTT. The encoded protein is CASSALMVGGELFF.